The 19 T cell receptor beta chains in this list originate from one sample, sequenced in a study of control samples from healthy donors and cancer patients. The table came from immunoSEQ multiplex PCR; TCRdb's copy has only in-frame clones and leaves some out. The sample lists about 120,000 clones, just under 95% occurring once. What was sequenced was blood. The source of these receptors is a young man in good health.

The CDR3 DNA sequence: TGTGCCAGCAGTTTAAGGGAGGTATCCGAGCAGTACTTC. It translates to CASSLREVSEQYF. The chain links TRBV28 to TRBJ2-7, with D possibly TRBD2 on 6 matching bases. Trimming removed 2 bases from V and 6 bases from J, with 11 bases in between. This CDR3 is built from 13 residues. Germline CDR1 and CDR2: MDHEN and SYDVKM.

The chain couples TRBV7-9 to TRBJ2-5; TRBD2 might be the D (6 bases). The CDR3 sequence is 16 residues long. V lost 1 base to trimming and J lost 0 bases, with 12 bases between them. CDR1 and CDR2 (germline): SEHNR, FQNEAQ (reference sequence). The CDR3 is CASSLGDSSYQETQYF. In DNA form, the CDR3 reads TGTGCCAGCAGCTTAGGGGACTCCTCGTACCAAGAGACCCAGTACTTC.

CDR3 in amino acids: CASGRGINTGELFF. The CDR3 DNA reads TGTGCCAGCGGGCGGGGGATCAACACCGGGGAGCTGTTTTTT. The rearrangement joins TRBV2 to TRBJ2-2; 7 bases agree with TRBD2. This CDR3 spans 14 amino acids. Unmatched junction bases numbered 5, after V lost 8 bases and J lost 2 bases. Looked up from germline, CDR1 is SNHLY and CDR2 is FYNNEI.

The CDR3 region has the DNA TGTGCCAGCAGCCAAGATTGGGGTCTCTACAATGAGCAGTTCTTC. Residues: CASSQDWGLYNEQFF. This chain connects TRBV14 to TRBJ2-1; no firm D call. The germline V gene encodes CDR1 SGHDN and CDR2 FVKESK. The CDR3 runs to 15 residues. V lost 0 bases and J lost 3, with 9 bases in between.

The chain is built from TRBV4-2 and TRBJ2-7; TRBD2 agrees at 10 bases. The CDR3 extends over 16 amino acids. The germline CDR1 and CDR2 sequences are LGHNA and YNFKEQ. V dropped 4 bases and J dropped 0; count of bases not matched to a gene: 6. In nucleotides, the CDR3 is TGTGCCAGCAGCCGCGAGCGGGGGGGCCTCTCCTACGAGCAGTACTTC. This codes for CASSRERGGLSYEQYF.

V gene TRBV9 combines with J gene TRBJ2-6; D is undetermined. This CDR3 has 14 residues. CDR1 is SGDLS, CDR2 YYNGEE, per germline. The V end lost 4 bases, the J end lost 1 base, and 6 bases lay between the germline ends. CDR3 loop: CASSLLSGANVLTF. The CDR3 nucleotides are TGTGCCAGCAGCCTCCTATCTGGGGCCAACGTCCTGACTTTC.

V is TRBV5-4 and J is TRBJ1-3; the D gene is possibly TRBD1 (5 bases). CDR1 and CDR2 from the germline V gene are SGHNT and YYREEE (reference sequence). The V and J ends lost 5 bases and 0 bases respectively, with 9 bases between them. The CDR3 consists of 14 residues. CDR3 nucleotide sequence: TGTGCCAGCAGTAGGGACCCCTCTGGAAACACCATATATTTT. It encodes CASSRDPSGNTIYF.

The rearrangement uses TRBV7-2 and TRBJ1-6; D perhaps matches TRBD1 (6 bases). CDR1 SGHTA and CDR2 FQGNSA come from the germline V gene. The CDR3 runs to 15 residues. V was clipped by 3 bases and J by 6 bases, with 12 bases between them. CDR3: CASSFVGQSNSPLHF. The CDR3 nucleotides are TGTGCCAGCAGCTTTGTTGGACAGTCTAATTCACCCCTCCACTTT. Supplemented by reference TRBV7-2 and TRBJ1-6, the full variable domain reads GAGVSQSPSNKVTEKGKDVELRCDPISGHTALYWYRQSLGQGLEFLIYFQGNSAPDKSGLPSDRFSAERTGGSVSTLTIQRTQQEDSAVYLCASSFVGQSNSPLHFGNGTRLTVT.

The chain is built from TRBV19 and TRBJ1-2; D is ambiguous. The CDR3 covers 17 residues. Germline CDR1 LNHDA, CDR2 SQIVND (reference sequence). The V and J ends lost 6 bases and 4 bases respectively, with 24 bases between them. CDR3 region: CASSAMGTTNSGYGYTF. CDR3 coding DNA: TGTGCCAGTAGCGCGATGGGTACTACAAACTCTGGCTATGGCTACACCTTC.

V is TRBV7-2 and J is TRBJ2-5; TRBD2 matches 10 bases. After removal of 4 bases from V and 5 bases from J, the junction contained 4 bases not matched to a gene. Looked up from germline, CDR1 is SGHTA and CDR2 is FQGNSA. The CDR3 consists of 14 residues. CDR3 in amino acids: CASSSQTSGETQYF. Written as DNA, the CDR3 is TGTGCCAGCAGCTCCCAGACTAGCGGGGAGACCCAGTACTTC.

The chain combines TRBV5-1 with TRBJ2-5; tentatively, D is TRBD2 (5 bases). The ends were cut back, 6 bases at V and 4 bases at J, with 13 bases in the middle. The V gene's germline CDR1 is SGHRS and CDR2 YFSETQ. The CDR3 consists of 13 residues. The CDR3 region has the DNA TGCGCCAGCATCCTGGACGGAGGAGAGACCCAGTACTTC. Translation: CASILDGGETQYF.

About this clone: Other DNA sequences in this sample translate to the same CDR3. The chain couples TRBV6-5 to TRBJ2-1, with D perhaps TRBD1 or TRBD2 (5 bases each). This CDR3 has 16 residues. Germline lookup yields CDR1 MNHEY and CDR2 SVGAGI. V lost 0 bases to trimming and J lost 0 bases, with 9 bases between them. CDR3 bases: TGTGCCAGCAGTTACTCGAGGGGTAGCTCCTACAATGAGCAGTTCTTC. Translating it yields CASSYSRGSSYNEQFF.

The chain is built from TRBV10-3 and TRBJ1-4, with a weak D call TRBD1 (5 bases). This CDR3 contains 14 residues. From germline, CDR1 is ENHRY and CDR2 SYGVKD. Trimming cost V 3 bases and J 5 bases, with 10 bases left between them. In DNA form, the CDR3 reads TGTGCCATCAGTGAAACAGGAAGAAATGAAAAACTGTTTTTT. Encoded protein: CAISETGRNEKLFF.

The chain recombines TRBV7-2 with TRBJ2-5; D is undetermined. Germline V gene sequence: CDR1 SGHTA, CDR2 FQGNSA. Trimming shortened V by 1 base and J by 1 base, and 7 bases separated the two germline ends. The CDR3 runs 14 residues. CDR3 region: CASSLGPAQETQYF. The CDR3 nucleotides are TGTGCCAGCAGCTTAGGACCGGCCCAAGAGACCCAGTACTTC.

The chain recombines TRBV19 with TRBJ1-6; D remains unclear. V shed 5 bases and J shed 8 bases, with 13 bases lying between them. This CDR3 region has 14 residues. Germline CDR1 is LNHDA and CDR2 is SQIVND (reference sequence). CDR3 DNA sequence: TGTGCCAGTAGTCGGACTATTGGATATTCACCCCTCCACTTT. Translating it yields CASSRTIGYSPLHF.

The chain employs TRBV4-2 and TRBJ1-2; 7 nucleotides line up with TRBD1. Looked up from germline, CDR1 is LGHNA and CDR2 is YNFKEQ. The CDR3 is made up of 17 amino acids. V lost 1 base, J lost 8 bases, and 16 bases stayed unmatched. As DNA, the CDR3 is TGTGCCAGCAGCCAAGGCGTTTCGACAGGGAATGACGCGGGCTACACCTTC. It yields the protein CASSQGVSTGNDAGYTF.

The J gene is TRBJ2-5, the V gene TRBV7-9; the D is unclear. Germline V gene sequence: CDR1 SEHNR, CDR2 FQNEAQ (reference sequence). CDR3 length: 11 residues. V was clipped by 7 bases and J by 3 bases, with 6 bases between them. For the CDR3, the DNA is TGTGCCAGCACCCTAGAAGAGACCCAGTACTTC. Translating gives CASTLEETQYF.

The CDR3 here is CASTYSGDGYTF. CDR3 bases: TGTGCCAGCACCTATAGCGGGGATGGCTACACCTTC. This chain uses TRBV7-9 with TRBJ1-2; D is ambiguous. V was clipped by 7 bases and J by 6 bases, with 12 bases between them. The germline CDR1 and CDR2 sequences are SEHNR and FQNEAQ (reference sequence). This CDR3 comprises 12 residues.

The genes are TRBV10-3 and TRBJ2-3; 14 bases align to TRBD2. CDR1 ENHRY and CDR2 SYGVKD come from the germline V gene. The CDR3 has 14 residues. Germline trimming cut 8 bases from V and 5 bases from J; bases unmatched to any gene: 3. CDR3 amino acids: CAIGTSGGQDTQYF. The DNA of the CDR3 is TGTGCCATCGGGACTAGCGGGGGCCAAGATACGCAGTATTTT.